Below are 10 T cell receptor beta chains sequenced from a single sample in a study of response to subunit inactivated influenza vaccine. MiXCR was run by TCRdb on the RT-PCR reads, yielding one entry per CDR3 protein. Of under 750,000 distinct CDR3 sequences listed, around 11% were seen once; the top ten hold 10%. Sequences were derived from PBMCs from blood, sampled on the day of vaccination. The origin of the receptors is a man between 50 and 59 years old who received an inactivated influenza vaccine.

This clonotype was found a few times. The CDR3 loop is CASSHQQGRDNSPLHF. The CDR3 nucleotides are TGTGCCAGCAGCCATCAGCAGGGGAGGGATAATTCACCCCTCCACTTT. The rearrangement uses TRBV4-2 and TRBJ1-6, with D possibly being TRBD1 (6 bases). The CDR3 runs to 16 residues. Germline V CDR1 and CDR2: LGHNA, YNFKEQ. The germline V and J ends were trimmed by 3 bases and 5 bases, with 14 bases remaining between them.

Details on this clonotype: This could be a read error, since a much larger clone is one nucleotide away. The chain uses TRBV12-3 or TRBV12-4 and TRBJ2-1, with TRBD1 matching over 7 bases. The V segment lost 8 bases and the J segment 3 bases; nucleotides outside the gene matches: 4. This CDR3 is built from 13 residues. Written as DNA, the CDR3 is TGTGCCAGCGGCCGGGACAGCTACAATGAGCAGTTCTTC. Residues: CASGRDSYNEQFF.

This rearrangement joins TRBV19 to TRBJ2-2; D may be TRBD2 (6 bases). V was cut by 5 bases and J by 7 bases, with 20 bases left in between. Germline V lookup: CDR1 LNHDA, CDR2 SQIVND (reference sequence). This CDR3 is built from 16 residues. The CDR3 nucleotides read TGTGCCAGTAGTCTGCGGAGGGGCGCCGATTACGGGGAGCTGTTTTTT. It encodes CASSLRRGADYGELFF.

The CDR3 bases are TGTGCCAGCTCACCCCGAGGGGTCTACGAGCAGTACTTC. This sequence encodes CASSPRGVYEQYF. The rearrangement links TRBV18 to TRBJ2-7, with D possibly called TRBD1 or TRBD2 (5 bases each). The CDR3 runs 13 residues. Germline lookup yields CDR1 KGHSH and CDR2 LQKENI. Trimming left V 3 bases short and J 3 bases short, with 9 bases between.

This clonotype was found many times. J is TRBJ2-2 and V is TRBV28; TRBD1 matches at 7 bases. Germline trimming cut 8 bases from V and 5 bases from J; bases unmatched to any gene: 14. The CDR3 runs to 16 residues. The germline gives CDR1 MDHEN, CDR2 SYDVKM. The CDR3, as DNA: TGTGCCAGCGACACCCTCGAGGGGGCACGGACCGGGGAGCTGTTTTTT. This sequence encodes CASDTLEGARTGELFF. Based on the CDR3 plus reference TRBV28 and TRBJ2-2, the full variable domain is DVKVTQSSRYLVKRTGEKVFLECVQDMDHENMFWYRQDPGLGLRLIYFSYDVKMKEKGDIPEGYSVSREKKERFSLILESASTNQTSMYLCASDTLEGARTGELFFGEGSRLTVL.

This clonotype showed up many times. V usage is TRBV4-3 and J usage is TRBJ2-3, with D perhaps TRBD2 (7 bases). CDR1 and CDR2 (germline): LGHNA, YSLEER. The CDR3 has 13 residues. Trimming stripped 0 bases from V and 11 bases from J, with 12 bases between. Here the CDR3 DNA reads TGCGCCAGCAGCCAAGAAGGGGGACTAAAGCAGTATTTT. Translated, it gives CASSQEGGLKQYF.

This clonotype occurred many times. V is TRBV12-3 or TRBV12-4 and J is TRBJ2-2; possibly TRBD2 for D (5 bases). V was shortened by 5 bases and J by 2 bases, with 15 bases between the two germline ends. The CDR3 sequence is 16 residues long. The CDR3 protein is CASSNLRTYNTGELFF. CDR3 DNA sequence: TGTGCCAGCAGTAACTTAAGGACTTATAACACCGGGGAGCTGTTTTTT.

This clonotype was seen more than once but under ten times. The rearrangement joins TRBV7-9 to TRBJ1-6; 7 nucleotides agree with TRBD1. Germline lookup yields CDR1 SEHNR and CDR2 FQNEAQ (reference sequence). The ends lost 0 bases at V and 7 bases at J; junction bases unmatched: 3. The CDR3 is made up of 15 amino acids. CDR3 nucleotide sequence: TGTGCCAGCAGCTTAGCGGACAGGATAAATTCACCCCTCCACTTT. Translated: CASSLADRINSPLHF. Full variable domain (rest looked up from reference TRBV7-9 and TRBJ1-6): DTGVSQNPRHKITKRGQNVTFRCDPISEHNRLYWYRQTLGQGPEFLTYFQNEAQLEKSRLLSDRFSAERPKGSFSTLEIQRTEQGDSAMYLCASSLADRINSPLHFGNGTRLTVT.

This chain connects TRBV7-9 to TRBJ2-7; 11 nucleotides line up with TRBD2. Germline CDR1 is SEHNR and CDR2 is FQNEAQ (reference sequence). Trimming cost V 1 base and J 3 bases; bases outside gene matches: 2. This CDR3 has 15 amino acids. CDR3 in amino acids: CASSLELAGVYEQYF. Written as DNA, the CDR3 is TGTGCCAGCAGCTTAGAACTAGCGGGAGTCTACGAGCAGTACTTC. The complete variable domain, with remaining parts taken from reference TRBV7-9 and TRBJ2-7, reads DTGVSQNPRHKITKRGQNVTFRCDPISEHNRLYWYRQTLGQGPEFLTYFQNEAQLEKSRLLSDRFSAERPKGSFSTLEIQRTEQGDSAMYLCASSLELAGVYEQYFGPGTRLTVT.

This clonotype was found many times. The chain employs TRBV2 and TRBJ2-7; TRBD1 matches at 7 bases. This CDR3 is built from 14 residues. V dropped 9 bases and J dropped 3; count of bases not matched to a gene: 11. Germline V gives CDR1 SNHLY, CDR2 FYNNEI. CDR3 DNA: TGTGCCAGTTTATTCGGGACAGACCACTACGAGCAGTACTTC. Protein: CASLFGTDHYEQYF.